The present T cell receptor beta chain was sequenced within a study of blood T cell repertoires in COVID-19. Study summary: The cDNA or gDNA used as material had been derived from T cells, B-cell-depleted T cells, or PBMCs.

Under the authors' procedure: Amplification of reference gene primers was used by the study to estimate nucleated cell counts. TCRdb's copy holds only in-frame clones and misses some; the assay was immunoSEQ multiplex PCR. The DNA was the basis for D and trimming; V, J and clone size are from that table. The sample carries under 300,000 clones, around 87% recorded once. Those enrolled in Seattle joined during active infection and were followed longitudinally afterward. The V end was cut by 6 bases, the J end by 5 bases, with 13 bases between. Per the germline V gene, CDR1 is MNHNY and CDR2 is SVGAGI (reference sequence). This CDR3 is built from 13 residues.

The rearrangement links TRBV6-6 to TRBJ1-2, with a tentative D call TRBD1 (6 bases). This TCR derives from a woman aged 55-69 years with COVID-19, enrolled during active disease. Sample: peripheral blood. CDR3 sequence (DNA): TGTGCCAGCAGCCAGGAGCAGGGGTATGGCTACACCTTC. Protein product: CASSQEQGYGYTF.